The sequence of this T cell receptor beta chain was determined in a study of PD-L1 blockade in urothelial cancer (dated by TCRdb to 2016 to 2017). Some background on the complete study: Therapy was started around 2014 for all patients, and atezolizumab 1,200 mg was administered intravenously every 3 weeks. About 90% of the roughly 29 patients were identified as males with urothelial cancer of bladder origin, and a prior smoking history was reported by 18 of 29 patients. Patients had an ECOG performance status of 0 or 1 and had received between 0 and 3 prior chemotherapy regimens. Blood samples were analyzed 3 weeks after the start of treatment (second dose) and 6 weeks after the start of treatment. In the same patients who had TCR sequencing, pretreatment tumors also underwent whole exome sequencing and RNA sequencing. Durable clinical benefit was achieved by nine patients but not by the remaining 20. Blood samples gave a median of around 140,000 T cells and 82,636 unique TCRs, with a median clonality of roughly 0.08. The study, an exploratory multi-omic analysis, examined somatic, immune and clinical correlates of response to PD-L1 blockade with atezolizumab in urothelial cancer. Pretreatment tumor samples and matched peripheral blood, collected serially before and after atezolizumab treatment, underwent TCR sequencing. Pretreatment blood TCR-seq was available for twenty-nine patients, at least one posttreatment blood collection was obtained for approximately 25 patients, and tumor TCR-seq was available for approximately 25 patients. Durable clinical benefit meant progression-free survival longer than 6 months, and TCR features were also tested against progression-free and overall survival. Results the study describes overall, beyond this receptor: Patients with durable benefit showed greater expansion of tumor-associated TCR clones in peripheral blood 3 weeks after starting treatment (n of about 20, p = 0.022). Improved progression-free and overall survival was found to be associated with pretreatment peripheral blood TCR clonality below the median. Because the sample size was small (n = 29) and many of the analyses were exploratory, the results are meant to be hypothesis-generating.

The CDR1 and CDR2 encoded by the germline V gene (reference sequence) are SGHKS and YYEKEE. The CDR3 holds 14 amino acids from the cysteine to the phenylalanine. Of the read, only the CDR3 DNA is kept; its 42 bases are in frame from base 1. V is reduced by 0 bases and J by 2 bases, leaving a spacing of 8 bases between them. In regard to this clone: Its antigen is not yet known. No much larger clone is present one base from it, and per-base qualities are unavailable.

Per the publication, the time point label means: peripheral blood 6 weeks after treatment start. A total of under 30 patients with locally advanced or metastatic urothelial carcinoma, treated at Memorial Sloan Kettering on a trial protocol, made up the cohort. Peripheral blood mononuclear cells were collected pretreatment and during treatment, with between 1 and 8 total time points per patient. The Qiagen DNeasy Blood extraction kit was used to purify genomic DNA from total PBMCs and tumor samples. PBMCs were collected pretreatment and during treatment, and were isolated and stored as previously described. To estimate absolute template abundance from read counts, synthetic TCR analog templates were spiked into each PCR. TCRbeta CDR3 regions were amplified from genomic DNA with bias-controlled V and J gene primers using the immunoSEQ assay. Rearranged TCRbeta segments were sequenced at approximately 20X coverage. Per the source publication's procedure: Clustering was used to correct sequencing errors, and CDR3s were annotated against IMGT so that V, D and J genes could be assigned. Only productive TCRbeta rearrangements were used in downstream analyses, excluding out-of-frame or stop-codon sequences. Clonality was computed as one minus Shannon entropy normalized by the log of the number of unique productive sequences. Clones differing between time points or between blood and tumor were identified by Fisher's exact test with Benjamini-Hochberg correction at adjusted p below 0.01. This is the immuneACCESS table as TCRdb keeps it, with only in-frame sequences that have V and J called. A part of the clones is gone; compared with another copy, unresolved V genes explain less than half, and the rest is unexplained. The V and J calls and clone size come from that table; D and trimming were worked out from the DNA. In all, the sample holds under 55,000 clones, and 82% of those were seen once. The ten largest clones represent approximately 13% of the sample.

In this chain, TRBV5-5 is recombined with TRBJ1-1; the D gene cannot be named for sure. This sample comprised PBMCs, obtained around atezolizumab (anti-PD-L1) treatment. This clonotype was sampled from a man aged 55 to 70 with urothelial cancer. Here the CDR3 is given as CASSLDRPNTEAFF. The nucleotides read TGTGCCAGCAGCTTGGACAGACCAAACACTGAAGCTTTCTTT.